This T cell receptor (beta chain) emerged from a study of a mutant IDH1 vaccine in newly diagnosed glioma listed by TCRdb under 2021. For the study in its entirety: The approximately 30 treated patients were approximately 60% male and roughly 40% female, with a mean age of approximately 40 years. Longitudinal TCRB deep sequencing was performed for about two dozen treated patients wherever samples were available for exploratory analyses. Peripheral blood samples were drawn at six visits, namely V03 (baseline), V05, V07, V10, V12 and V13. Prior to enrollment, patients had been given standard therapy consisting of radiotherapy alone, temozolomide alone, or radiochemotherapy with temozolomide, with the combination given to most patients. Points the paper makes about the study in general: The authors noted that analyses of patient blood samples could not be reproduced because of sample limitations. No apparent relationship was observed between pseudoprogression and alterations in the top peripheral T cell clonotypes detected by TCRB sequencing. Selection of PBMC samples for TCRB deep sequencing was based on availability. Immune responses induced by the vaccine were seen in roughly 95% of patients across multiple MHC alleles.

CDR1 and CDR2 (ENHRY, SYGVKD) derive from the germline V gene. The CDR3 holds 13 amino acids from the cysteine to the phenylalanine. Only the CDR3 region is kept as DNA, spanning 39 bases read in frame from base 1. After removal of 9 bases from V and 5 bases from J, the junction retains 4 bases not matched to a gene. About this clone itself: Its antigen has not been determined. Base qualities are not recorded, but no much larger clone differs from it by a single base.

This specimen's time point label, per the study, means: baseline, week 1 (first vaccination visit). The sample's treatment or condition label, decoded: pre-vaccination baseline after standard-of-care therapy. Newly diagnosed WHO grade 3 or 4 IDH1-mutant astrocytomas showing loss of nuclear ATRX were present in the donors. The samples were drawn from NOA16, a multicentre, single-arm, open-label phase I trial in Germany that tested a mutant IDH1 peptide vaccine in humans for the first time. For immunogenicity testing, the blood drawn at visit V03 was used as the baseline sample. Genomic DNA for TCRB sequencing was extracted from EDTA blood using the DNeasy Blood and Tissue Kit. The protocol used for the library was the immunoSEQ multiplex PCR assay. The hsTCRB Kit was used according to the manufacturer's protocol to amplify rearranged TCR beta chain sequences. An Illumina MiSeq was used to sequence the TCRB libraries. The study's processing was this. The proprietary platform of the kit vendor was used for demultiplexing, trimming and gene mapping. This immuneACCESS table, as held by TCRdb, lists in-frame sequences with V and J called but not all clones. Of the missing ones, under half trace to an unresolved V gene in checked studies; the others have no known cause. The D gene and trimming were derived from the DNA, and the V and J assignments and clone size from that table. For this sample there are roughly 70,000 clones; approximately 82% appear just once. The ten largest clones take up over 4% of the sample.

The sequence came from a young woman with glioma. Some clones in this sample may be carry-over from other donors' samples. This specimen was peripheral blood mononuclear cells (PBMCs), taken from a glioma patient treated with radiotherapy, temozolomide or both. Recombination connected TRBV10-3 to TRBJ2-1, and 10 bases in between align with TRBD2. Here the CDR3 is given as CAILAGENNEQFF. The sequenced DNA is TGTGCCATTCTAGCGGGAGAGAACAATGAGCAGTTCTTC.